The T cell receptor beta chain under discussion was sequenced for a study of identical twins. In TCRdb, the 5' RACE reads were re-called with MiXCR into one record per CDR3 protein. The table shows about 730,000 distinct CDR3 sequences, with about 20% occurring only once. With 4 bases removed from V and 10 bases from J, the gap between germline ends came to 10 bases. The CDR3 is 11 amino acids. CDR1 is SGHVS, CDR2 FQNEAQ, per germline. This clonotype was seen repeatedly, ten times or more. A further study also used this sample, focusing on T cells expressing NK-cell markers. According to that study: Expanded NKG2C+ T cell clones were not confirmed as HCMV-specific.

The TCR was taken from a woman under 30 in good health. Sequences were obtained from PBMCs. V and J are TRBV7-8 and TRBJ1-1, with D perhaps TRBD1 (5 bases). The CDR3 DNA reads TGTGCCAGCAGCTCCTCGGACACAGCTTTCTTT. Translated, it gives CASSSSDTAFF.